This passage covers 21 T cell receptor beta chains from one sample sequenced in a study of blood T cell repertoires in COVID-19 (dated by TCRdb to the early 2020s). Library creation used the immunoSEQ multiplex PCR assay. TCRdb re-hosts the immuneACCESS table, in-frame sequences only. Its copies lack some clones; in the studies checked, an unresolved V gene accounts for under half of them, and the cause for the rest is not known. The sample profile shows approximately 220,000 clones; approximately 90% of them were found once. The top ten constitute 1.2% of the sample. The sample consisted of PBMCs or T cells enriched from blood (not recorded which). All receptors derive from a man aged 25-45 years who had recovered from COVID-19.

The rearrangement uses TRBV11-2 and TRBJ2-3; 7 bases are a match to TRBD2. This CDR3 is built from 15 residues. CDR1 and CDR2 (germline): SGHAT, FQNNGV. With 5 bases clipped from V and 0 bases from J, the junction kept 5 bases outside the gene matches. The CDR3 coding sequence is TGTGCCAGCAGCGAACTAGCGCTTAGCACAGATACGCAGTATTTT. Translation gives CASSELALSTDTQYF.

The CDR3 DNA is TGTGCCAGCAGCTTAGTATCTCTAGCGGGGGGAAACCAAGAGACCCAGTACTTC. Translation: CASSLVSLAGGNQETQYF. The rearrangement uses TRBV7-2 and TRBJ2-5, with TRBD2 matching over 11 bases. The CDR3 is 18 residues long. The germline gives CDR1 SGHTA, CDR2 FQGNSA. Losses at the gene ends were 1 base for V and 0 bases for J; bases not matched to a gene: 7.

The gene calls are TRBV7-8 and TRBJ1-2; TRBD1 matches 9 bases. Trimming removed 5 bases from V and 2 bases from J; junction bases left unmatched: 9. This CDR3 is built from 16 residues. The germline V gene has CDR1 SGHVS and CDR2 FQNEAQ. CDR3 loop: CASSPRPTGGNYGYTF. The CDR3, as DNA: TGTGCCAGCAGCCCCCGACCGACAGGGGGAAACTATGGCTACACCTTC.

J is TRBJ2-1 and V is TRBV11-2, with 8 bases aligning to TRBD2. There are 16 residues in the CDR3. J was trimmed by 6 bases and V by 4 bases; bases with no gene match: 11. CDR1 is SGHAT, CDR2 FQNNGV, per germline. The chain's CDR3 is CASSSVAGRGPNEQFF. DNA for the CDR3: TGTGCCAGCAGCTCAGTAGCGGGGAGGGGACCCAATGAGCAGTTCTTC.

The CDR3 DNA follows: TGCGCCAGCAGCCAAGATATAGCGGGGGGTATTTCCCCAGATACGCAGTATTTT. Protein sequence: CASSQDIAGGISPDTQYF. This chain connects TRBV4-3 to TRBJ2-3; 10 bases map to TRBD2. Unmatched junction bases numbered 10, after V lost 0 bases and J lost 4 bases. The CDR3 length is 18 residues. CDR1 is LGHNA and CDR2 is YSLEER in the germline V gene.

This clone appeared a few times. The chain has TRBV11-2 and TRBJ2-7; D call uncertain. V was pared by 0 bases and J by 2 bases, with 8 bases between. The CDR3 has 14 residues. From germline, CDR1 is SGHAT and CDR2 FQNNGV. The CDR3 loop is CASSLDRLPYEQYF. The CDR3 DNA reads TGTGCCAGCAGCTTAGACCGACTCCCCTACGAGCAGTACTTC.

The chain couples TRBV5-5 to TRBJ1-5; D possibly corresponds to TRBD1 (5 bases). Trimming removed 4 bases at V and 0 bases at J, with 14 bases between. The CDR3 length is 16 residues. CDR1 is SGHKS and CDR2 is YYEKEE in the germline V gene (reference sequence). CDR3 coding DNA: TGTGCCAGCAGCGCGGGGGACTATTATAGCAATCAGCCCCAGCATTTT. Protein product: CASSAGDYYSNQPQHF.

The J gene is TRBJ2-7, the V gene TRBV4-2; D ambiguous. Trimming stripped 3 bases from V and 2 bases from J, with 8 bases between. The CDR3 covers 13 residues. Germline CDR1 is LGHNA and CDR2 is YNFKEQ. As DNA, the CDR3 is TGTGCCAGCAGCCAGCGTACTACCTACGAGCAGTACTTC. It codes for CASSQRTTYEQYF.

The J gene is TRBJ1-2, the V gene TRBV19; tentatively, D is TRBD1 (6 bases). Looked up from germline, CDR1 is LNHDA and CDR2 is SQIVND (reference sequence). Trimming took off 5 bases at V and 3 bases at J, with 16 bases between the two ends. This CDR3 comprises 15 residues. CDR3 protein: CASSPGQPFHYGYTF. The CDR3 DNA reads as TGTGCCAGTAGTCCAGGACAGCCGTTCCACTATGGCTACACCTTC.

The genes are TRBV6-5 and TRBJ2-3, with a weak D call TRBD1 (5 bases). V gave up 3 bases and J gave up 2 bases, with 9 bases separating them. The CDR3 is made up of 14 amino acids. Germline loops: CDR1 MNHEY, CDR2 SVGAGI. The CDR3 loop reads CASSYRTFTDTQYF. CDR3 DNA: TGTGCCAGCAGTTATAGGACATTCACAGATACGCAGTATTTT.

Here the CDR3 reads CATQRVSYNEQFF. CDR3 in DNA: TGTGCCACCCAAAGAGTCTCCTACAATGAGCAGTTCTTC. This chain links TRBV6-5 with TRBJ2-1, with D hard to call. Germline CDR1 is MNHEY and CDR2 is SVGAGI. Trimming left V 10 bases short and J 0 bases short, with 10 bases between. The CDR3 runs to 13 residues.

For the CDR3, the DNA is TGTGCCACCAGCAGAGGGGACACGGGCTATGGCTACACCTTC. Amino acid sequence: CATSRGDTGYGYTF. The chain combines TRBV15 with TRBJ1-2; D may be TRBD1 (6 bases). The germline V gene encodes CDR1 LNHNV and CDR2 YYDKDF (reference sequence). This CDR3 has 14 residues. Trimming removed 1 base from V and 4 bases from J, with 10 bases in between.

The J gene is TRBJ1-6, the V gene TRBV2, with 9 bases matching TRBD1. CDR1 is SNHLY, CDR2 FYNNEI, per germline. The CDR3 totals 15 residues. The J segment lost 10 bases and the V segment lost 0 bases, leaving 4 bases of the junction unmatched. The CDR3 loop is CASSEADRGVSPLHF. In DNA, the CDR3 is TGTGCCAGCAGTGAAGCGGACAGGGGCGTATCACCCCTCCACTTT.

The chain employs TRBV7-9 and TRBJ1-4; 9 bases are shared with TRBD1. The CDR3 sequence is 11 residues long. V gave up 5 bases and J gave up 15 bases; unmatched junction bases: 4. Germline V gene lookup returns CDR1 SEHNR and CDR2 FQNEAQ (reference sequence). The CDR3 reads CASSEGDRVFF. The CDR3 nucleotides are TGTGCCAGCAGCGAGGGGGACAGGGTGTTTTTT.

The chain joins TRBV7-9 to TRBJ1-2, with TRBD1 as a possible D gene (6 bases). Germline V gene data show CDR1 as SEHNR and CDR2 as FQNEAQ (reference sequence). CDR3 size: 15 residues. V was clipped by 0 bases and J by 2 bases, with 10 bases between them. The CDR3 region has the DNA TGTGCCAGCAGCTTAGCGGGGGCCAGCAACTATGGCTACACCTTC. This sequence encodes CASSLAGASNYGYTF. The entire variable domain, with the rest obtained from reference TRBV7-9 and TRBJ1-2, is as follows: DTGVSQNPRHKITKRGQNVTFRCDPISEHNRLYWYRQTLGQGPEFLTYFQNEAQLEKSRLLSDRFSAERPKGSFSTLEIQRTEQGDSAMYLCASSLAGASNYGYTFGSGTRLTVV.

CDR3 in amino acids: CASTMWGDRGTDTQYF. Here the CDR3 DNA reads TGTGCCAGCACCATGTGGGGGGACAGGGGGACAGATACGCAGTATTTT. This chain uses TRBV5-4 with TRBJ2-3; 11 positions agree with TRBD1. V lost 6 bases, J lost 3 bases, and 9 bases stayed unmatched. CDR3 length: 16 residues. CDR1 and CDR2 from the germline V gene are SGHNT and YYREEE (reference sequence). Using reference TRBV5-4 and TRBJ2-3 for the parts outside the CDR3, the full variable domain is ETGVTQSPTHLIKTRGQQVTLRCSSQSGHNTVSWYQQALGQGPQFIFQYYREEENGRGNFPPRFSGLQFPNYSSELNVNALELDDSALYLCASTMWGDRGTDTQYFGPGTRLTVL.

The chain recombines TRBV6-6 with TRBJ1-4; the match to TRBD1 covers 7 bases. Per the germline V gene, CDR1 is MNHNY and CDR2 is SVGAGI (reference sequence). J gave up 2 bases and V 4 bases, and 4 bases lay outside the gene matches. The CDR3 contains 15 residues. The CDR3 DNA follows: TGTGCCAGCAGTTTAGACAGGGTTACTAATGAAAAACTGTTTTTT. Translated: CASSLDRVTNEKLFF.

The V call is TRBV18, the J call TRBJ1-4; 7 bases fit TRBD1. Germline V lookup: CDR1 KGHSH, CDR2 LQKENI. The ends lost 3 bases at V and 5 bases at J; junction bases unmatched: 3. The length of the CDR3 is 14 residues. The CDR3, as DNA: TGTGCCAGCTCACCGGGACAGCCGAATGAAAAACTGTTTTTT. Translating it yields CASSPGQPNEKLFF.

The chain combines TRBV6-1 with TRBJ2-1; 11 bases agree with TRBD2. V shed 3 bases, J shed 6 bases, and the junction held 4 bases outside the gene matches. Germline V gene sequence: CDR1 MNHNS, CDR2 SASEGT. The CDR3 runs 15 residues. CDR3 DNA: TGTGCCAGCAGTGAGCTAGCGGGGGGCCCCAATGAGCAGTTCTTC. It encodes CASSELAGGPNEQFF.

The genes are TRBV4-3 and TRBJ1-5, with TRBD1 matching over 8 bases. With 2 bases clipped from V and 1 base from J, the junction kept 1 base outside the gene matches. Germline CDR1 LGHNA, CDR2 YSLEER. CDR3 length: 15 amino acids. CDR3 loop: CASSQNRGSNQPQHF. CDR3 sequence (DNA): TGCGCCAGCAGCCAAAACAGGGGGAGCAATCAGCCCCAGCATTTT.

CDR3: CASSLAPADTIYF. The CDR3, as DNA: TGTGCCAGCAGCTTAGCGCCAGCGGACACCATATATTTT. The chain uses TRBV7-2 and TRBJ1-3; D is ambiguous. CDR1 and CDR2 (germline): SGHTA, FQGNSA. Trimming removed 0 bases from V and 8 bases from J, with 8 bases in between. The CDR3 totals 13 residues.